This T cell receptor beta chain derives from a study of metastatic and nonmetastatic thyroid tumors. Whole-study context: Across blood and tumor or nodule tissue, repertoires from malignant and benign thyroid patients were compared with one another.

How the authors handled the data: The study built a papillary thyroid cancer distant-metastasis classifier from CDR3 differences across clinicopathological groups. TCRdb re-processed the PCR reads through MiXCR. The V and J calls, along with clone size, are taken from TCRdb and not from the paper's own processing. Of some 55,000 clones in the sample, 20% were seen once. This CDR3 is built from 14 residues. Trimming cost V 4 bases and J 6 bases, with 13 bases left between them. Germline V gene sequence: CDR1 LNHDA, CDR2 SQIVND (reference sequence). Each patient went into thyroid surgery without having received any treatment. The sample holds many counts of this clone. Its specificity is not known. Findings of the study overall: It was reported that TCR beta diversity was significantly higher in malignant thyroid tumors than benign nodules, in blood and tumor.

This chain joins TRBV19 and TRBJ2-4; D is perhaps TRBD1 or TRBD2 (5 bases each). This TCR was recovered from a female donor with papillary thyroid cancer or a benign thyroid nodule (not recorded which). Some clones in this sample may be carry-over from other donors' samples. Input material: blood. CDR3 nucleotides: TGTGCCAGTAGTACGGGGCAGGGCGGAAACATTCAGTACTTC. This gives the protein CASSTGQGGNIQYF.